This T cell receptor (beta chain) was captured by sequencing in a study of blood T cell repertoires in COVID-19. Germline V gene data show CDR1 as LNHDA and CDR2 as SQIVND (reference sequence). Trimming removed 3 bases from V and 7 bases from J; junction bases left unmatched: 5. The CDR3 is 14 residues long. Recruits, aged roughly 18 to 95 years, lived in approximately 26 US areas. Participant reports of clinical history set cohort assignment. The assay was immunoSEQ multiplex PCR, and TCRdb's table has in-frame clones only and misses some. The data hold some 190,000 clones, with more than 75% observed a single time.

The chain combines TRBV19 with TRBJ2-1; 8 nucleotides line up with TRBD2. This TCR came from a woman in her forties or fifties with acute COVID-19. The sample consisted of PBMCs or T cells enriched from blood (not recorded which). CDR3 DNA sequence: TGTGCCAGTAGTATCGGGGCTAGCGGGAATGAGCAGTTCTTC. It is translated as CASSIGASGNEQFF.